This is a list of T cell receptor beta chains from one sample in a study of T cells in Graves' hyperthyroidism and ophthalmopathy. TCRdb reanalysed the multiplex PCR reads using MiXCR and keeps one entry per CDR3 protein. The sample has more than 350,000 distinct CDR3 sequences, over 12% seen once. Sequences were obtained from blood. Every receptor here comes from a woman in her sixties or seventies with Graves' ophthalmopathy. Each CDR3 is given with its conserved first and last residue. The D gene is left open where the match is weak. Clone size appears in some rows only: once, few, many, or a class for an expanded clone.

TRBJ2-1	TRBD2	TRBV28	NA	TGTGCCAGCAGTTTAAGGGGAGGGTTTGAGTTCTTC	CASSLRGGFEFF
TRBJ1-2	NA	TRBV20-1	many	TGCAGTGCTAGCGGGTTTGGACAGCTAAACTATGGCTACACCTTC	CSASGFGQLNYGYTF
TRBJ2-7	NA	TRBV28	many	TGTGCCAGCAGTCCCACCGGGCAGGGAGGATACGAGCAGTACTTC	CASSPTGQGGYEQYF
TRBJ1-1	NA	TRBV29-1	NA	TGCAGCGTTGGTAAGGGGGGGGCTAGATCCAACACTGAAGCTTTCTTT	CSVGKGGARSNTEAFF
TRBJ2-2	NA	TRBV6-1	many	TGTGCCAGCAGGGCAGGGGCTACCGGGGAGCTGTTTTTT	CASRAGATGELFF
TRBJ1-1	NA	TRBV28	many	TGTGCCAGCAGTTTACATGGTGCTCTTGAAGCTTTCTTT	CASSLHGALEAFF
TRBJ1-1	NA	TRBV12-3/TRBV12-4	many	TGTGCCAGCAGTCCAGGAGCGAACACTGAAGCTTTCTTT	CASSPGANTEAFF
TRBJ2-4	NA	TRBV4-2	NA	TGTGCCAGCAGCCAAGATCGTGGTTCGGCAAACATTCAGTACTTC	CASSQDRGSANIQYF
TRBJ2-5	TRBD1	TRBV5-1	many	TGCGCCAGCAGCCCACTGACAGGGGGAGCTACCCAGTACTTC	CASSPLTGGATQYF
TRBJ1-1	NA	TRBV5-1	NA	TGCGCCAGCAGCTTGAGTACGGGTGGCACTGAAGCTTTCTTT	CASSLSTGGTEAFF
TRBJ2-2	TRBD2	TRBV18	NA	TGTGCCAGCTCACCTTATAGCGGGAGTTTGACCGGGGAGCTGTTTTTT	CASSPYSGSLTGELFF
TRBJ2-7	TRBD2	TRBV20-1	many	TGCAGTCCTATAAAGGCTAGCGGGAGTCTCGAGCAGTACTTC	CSPIKASGSLEQYF
TRBJ2-5	NA	TRBV5-1	many	TGCGCCAGCAGTACTCGGGGACCGGAGACCCAGTACTTC	CASSTRGPETQYF
TRBJ1-4	TRBD1	TRBV7-8	few	TGTGCCAGCAGCGATCCGGGACAGGGTAACGAAAAACTGTTTTTT	CASSDPGQGNEKLFF
TRBJ2-1	NA	TRBV18	NA	TGTGCCAGCTCAGGGTCTCGGTACAATGAGCAGTTCTTC	CASSGSRYNEQFF
TRBJ2-1	TRBD2	TRBV28	many	TGTGCCAGCAGTTTATCTGGACTAGCGGGGACCCACAATGAGCAGTTCTTC	CASSLSGLAGTHNEQFF
TRBJ2-7	NA	TRBV27	NA	TGTGCCAGCAGTCCCGGGACGGACAGCTCCTACGAGCAGTACTTC	CASSPGTDSSYEQYF
TRBJ2-2	NA	TRBV28	NA	TGTGCCAGCAGTCCGCTGGACGGGGGCACCGGGGAGCTGTTTTTT	CASSPLDGGTGELFF
TRBJ2-7	TRBD2	TRBV20-1	many	TGCAGTGCTAGACCTGGGACTAGCGGGAGTTGGGTCCACTACGAGCAGTACTTC	CSARPGTSGSWVHYEQYF
TRBJ1-2	NA	TRBV4-1	NA	TGCGCCAGCAGCCAAGAAACGGGACGGGGCTTTGGCTACACCTTC	CASSQETGRGFGYTF
TRBJ1-1	NA	TRBV10-3	few	TGTGCCATCTCCCCTATTGCCGGTCGGAACACTGAAGCTTTCTTT	CAISPIAGRNTEAFF
TRBJ2-1	TRBD1	TRBV24-1	few	TGTGCCACCAGTGATTCTGGGACAGGCACGTACAATGAGCAGTTCTTC	CATSDSGTGTYNEQFF
TRBJ2-5	NA	TRBV15	few	TGTGCCACCAGCAGTGACCGTTGGGAGACCCAGTACTTC	CATSSDRWETQYF
TRBJ2-2	NA	TRBV29-1	few	TGCAGCGTTATTCCCCGGGAGCTGTTTTTT	CSVIPRELFF
TRBJ2-7	TRBD2	TRBV29-1	few	TGCAGCGCCCTCCCCCAGCGGGAGGGGGAGCAGTACTTC	CSALPQREGEQYF
TRBJ1-2	NA	TRBV20-1	NA	TGCAGTGCTAGAGGAAGAGACTATGGCTACACCTTC	CSARGRDYGYTF
TRBJ2-5	NA	TRBV2	many	TGTGCCAGCAGGCCCGTGGCAGGGCGTGTAGAGACCCAGTACTTC	CASRPVAGRVETQYF
TRBJ2-5	NA	TRBV29-1	many	TGCAGCGGCGGGGGCGGGCGCCAAGAGACCCAGTACTTC	CSGGGGRQETQYF
TRBJ1-1	NA	TRBV20-1	NA	TGCAGTGCTAGAGCCAGGGTCCACGAAGCTTTCTTT	CSARARVHEAFF
TRBJ2-7	NA	TRBV29-1	few	TGCAGCGTTGTGGAAAGGGGGACCTACGAGCAGTACTTC	CSVVERGTYEQYF
TRBJ2-7	TRBD2	TRBV3-1	many	TGTGCCAGCAGCCAGGATCTAGCGGAACCCTACGAGCAGTACTTC	CASSQDLAEPYEQYF
TRBJ2-3	NA	TRBV27	many	TGTGCCAGCAGTTTATACGGGGGATTTGGGGCAGATACGCAGTATTTT	CASSLYGGFGADTQYF
TRBJ2-5	TRBD2	TRBV12-3/TRBV12-4	many	TGTGCCAGCAGGACTAGCGGAGGGCCCCCGGAGACCCAGTACTTC	CASRTSGGPPETQYF
TRBJ2-7	NA	TRBV10-1	many	TGCGCCAGCAGTGGTGGGCTCCCTCCCTACGAGCAGTACTTC	CASSGGLPPYEQYF
TRBJ1-5	NA	TRBV12-3/TRBV12-4	many	TGTGCCAGCAGTTTAGCGCTAGGGTCGTTCAATCAGCCCCAGCATTTT	CASSLALGSFNQPQHF
TRBJ2-1	TRBD2	TRBV6-1	many	TGTGCCAGCAGTGAATCACTAGCGGGATCCTACAATGAGCAGTTCTTC	CASSESLAGSYNEQFF
TRBJ2-1	TRBD1	TRBV4-1	few	TGCGCCAGCAGCCAGCCACTGGACAGGGCTGGGGATGAGCAGTTCTTC	CASSQPLDRAGDEQFF
TRBJ2-1	TRBD2	TRBV7-2	NA	TGTGCCAGCACCCCTTCAGCGGGACGGGGCCATGAGCAGTTCTTC	CASTPSAGRGHEQFF
TRBJ1-1	TRBD1	TRBV5-6	many	TGTGCCAGCAGCCTGATGACAGGGGGCACTGAAGCTTTCTTT	CASSLMTGGTEAFF
TRBJ2-7	NA	TRBV11-2	many	TGTGCCAGCAGCTTAGATGGCCAGAATACCTACGAGCAGTACTTC	CASSLDGQNTYEQYF
TRBJ1-1	NA	TRBV20-1	many	TGCAGTGCTCCTCCTCGGCAGGAAGCTTTTCTTATGAACACTGAAGCTTTCTTT	CSAPPRQEAFLMNTEAFF
TRBJ2-5	NA	TRBV7-9	many	TGTGCCAGCAGCTTAGCGCGCGGGACCGTTGAGACCCAGTACTTC	CASSLARGTVETQYF
TRBJ1-1	NA	TRBV14	few	TGTGCCAGCAGCCAAGAACTGCTGAACACTGAAGCTTTCTTT	CASSQELLNTEAFF
TRBJ2-1	NA	TRBV3-1	many	TGTGCCAGCAGCCGCCGGGGCCGGCCTGATGAGCAGTTCTTC	CASSRRGRPDEQFF
TRBJ1-3	NA	TRBV11-2	many	TGTGCCAGCAGCTTAGACGGAGAGCGGGCAAACACCATATATTTT	CASSLDGERANTIYF
TRBJ2-2	NA	TRBV24-1	many	TGTGCCACCTCCGGGACTGCTGCACCGAACACCGGGGAGCTGTTTTTT	CATSGTAAPNTGELFF
TRBJ2-2	NA	TRBV12-3/TRBV12-4	few	TGTGCCAGCAGCCCCTCTAGCGCCCCTTTTCCCGGGGAGCTGTTTTTT	CASSPSSAPFPGELFF
TRBJ2-2	NA	TRBV9	NA	TGTGCCAGCAGCGTAGCCCCGAACACCGGGGAGCTGTTTTTT	CASSVAPNTGELFF
TRBJ1-6	NA	TRBV9	few	TGTGCCAGCAGCATCAGTTCCTCCGGCAATTCACCCCTCCACTTT	CASSISSSGNSPLHF
TRBJ1-5	NA	TRBV12-3/TRBV12-4	few	TGTGCCAGCAGCCGCGGTTGGCAGCCCCAGCATTTT	CASSRGWQPQHF
TRBJ2-3	NA	TRBV20-1	NA	TGCAGTTGGTTAGCGGCAGATACGCAGTATTTT	CSWLAADTQYF
TRBJ2-5	TRBD2	TRBV9	NA	TGTGCCAGCAGCCCACGGACTAGCGGGGAAGAGACCCAGTACTTC	CASSPRTSGEETQYF
TRBJ2-5	NA	TRBV7-9	many	TGTGCCAGCAGCTTAGGAACCCGACAGTACCAAGAGACCCAGTACTTC	CASSLGTRQYQETQYF
TRBJ2-7	NA	TRBV7-9	NA	TGTGCCAGCAGCTTAACAGTATACGAGCAGTACTTC	CASSLTVYEQYF
TRBJ2-3	TRBD1	TRBV20-1	many	TGCAGTGCCTACGGACAGGGAGCAGATACGCAGTATTTT	CSAYGQGADTQYF